A selection of T cell receptor beta chains follows, all from one sample in a study of T cell repertoires in cytomegalovirus infection. TCRdb analysed the reads with MiXCR anew, one entry per CDR3 protein. The table includes 150,000 to 200,000 distinct CDR3 sequences, 13% to 15% detected once. The sample was PBMCs. The receptors come from a human donor in good health (CMV status not recorded). Some clones in this sample may be carry-over from other donors' samples. The CDR3 runs from the conserved cysteine through the conserved F or W. Each record gives: D gene, clone size, J gene, V gene, CDR3 protein, CDR3 DNA. The D gene is left open where the match is weak. The listing skips clone size in some rows; elsewhere it reads once, few, many or a size class.

-	-	TRBJ1-1	TRBV7-6	CASSQTGTTEAFF	TGTGCCAGCAGCCAAACCGGGACGACTGAAGCTTTCTTT
TRBD2	-	TRBJ2-7	TRBV28	CASSPPSGRAGYEQYF	TGTGCCAGCAGTCCCCCCAGCGGGAGGGCCGGCTACGAGCAGTACTTC
-	few	TRBJ1-1	TRBV29-1	CSVVGGTEAFF	TGCAGCGTTGTGGGTGGGACTGAAGCTTTCTTT
-	many	TRBJ1-1	TRBV20-1	CSANRLGNLNTEAFF	TGCAGTGCCAACAGGCTCGGAAACCTGAACACTGAAGCTTTCTTT
-	-	TRBJ2-2	TRBV29-1	CSVEDRVGGELFF	TGCAGCGTTGAAGACAGGGTGGGCGGGGAGCTGTTTTTT
-	few	TRBJ2-5	TRBV18	CASSLTEETQYF	TGTGCCAGCTCACTTACCGAAGAGACCCAGTACTTC
-	-	TRBJ1-5	TRBV12-5	CASGLEKGPNQPQHF	TGTGCTAGTGGTTTGGAGAAGGGGCCAAATCAGCCCCAGCATTTT
-	many	TRBJ1-3	TRBV5-5	CASSLGSSTFGNTIYF	TGTGCCAGCAGCTTGGGATCCTCAACTTTCGGAAACACCATATATTTT
-	many	TRBJ2-1	TRBV18	CASSPSAVAVPNEQFF	TGTGCCAGCTCACCTTCAGCCGTTGCGGTTCCCAATGAGCAGTTCTTC
-	many	TRBJ2-1	TRBV7-2	CASSTTGQFF	TGTGCCAGCAGCACAACCGGGCAGTTCTTC
-	few	TRBJ2-5	TRBV6-2/TRBV6-3	CASGGGPQETQYF	TGTGCCAGCGGAGGCGGCCCCCAAGAGACCCAGTACTTC
-	-	TRBJ2-2	TRBV19	CASIEKMAGELFF	TGTGCCAGTATTGAGAAAATGGCCGGGGAGCTGTTTTTT
TRBD2	many	TRBJ2-3	TRBV7-2	CASSLVSSGGLGDTQYF	TGTGCCAGCAGCTTAGTTTCGAGCGGGGGGCTGGGAGATACGCAGTATTTT
-	-	TRBJ2-4	TRBV9	CASSVDGVLRNIQYF	TGTGCCAGCAGCGTAGACGGGGTGCTCAGGAACATTCAGTACTTC
-	many	TRBJ1-2	TRBV7-8	CASSPRRETLYGYTF	TGTGCCAGCAGCCCTAGGCGGGAAACCCTCTATGGCTACACCTTC